These T cell receptor beta chains were read from a single sample in a study of memory CD4+ T cells and cytomegalovirus serostatus. Profiled with immunoSEQ multiplex PCR; TCRdb holds only in-frame clones, not every one. The repertoire holds over 75,000 clones, with under 90% as singletons. The sample taken for sequencing was memory CD4+ T cells from blood. These receptor sequences come from an adult in good health and CMV-seropositive. CDR3s leave out the opening cysteine and the closing phenylalanine or tryptophan. Clone sizes are given selectively: once, few, many, or a class where the clone is expanded.

J gene: TRBJ2-5; clone size: NA; V gene: TRBV5-1; CDR3 protein: ASSLADVSEETQY
J gene: TRBJ2-7; clone size: NA; V gene: TRBV11-2; CDR3 protein: ASSLDRRYEQY
J gene: TRBJ1-3; clone size: once; V gene: TRBV5-1; CDR3 protein: ASSPDLGSGNTIY
J gene: TRBJ1-1; clone size: NA; V gene: TRBV11-2; CDR3 protein: ASSPYIGGPEAF
J gene: TRBJ2-2; clone size: NA; V gene: TRBV2; CDR3 protein: ASSVGGPPGELF
J gene: TRBJ1-1; clone size: NA; V gene: TRBV29-1; CDR3 protein: SVEGSMNTEAF
J gene: TRBJ2-5; clone size: NA; V gene: TRBV28; CDR3 protein: ASSPEGLARETQY
J gene: TRBJ1-6; clone size: NA; V gene: TRBV25-1; CDR3 protein: ASSLGTSPLH
J gene: TRBJ2-7; clone size: NA; V gene: TRBV5-1; CDR3 protein: ASSTGDSTSYEQY
J gene: TRBJ2-1; clone size: NA; V gene: TRBV5-1; CDR3 protein: ASSLLNEQF
J gene: TRBJ2-5; clone size: NA; V gene: TRBV9; CDR3 protein: ASSMLAGAQETQY
J gene: TRBJ2-3; clone size: NA; V gene: TRBV6-5; CDR3 protein: ASRNEGSDTQY
J gene: TRBJ2-3; clone size: few; V gene: TRBV7-2; CDR3 protein: ASSLVAGGTDTQY
J gene: TRBJ2-2; clone size: NA; V gene: TRBV2; CDR3 protein: ASRKADANTGELF
J gene: TRBJ1-2; clone size: NA; V gene: TRBV19; CDR3 protein: ATRLLGGAGYGYT
J gene: TRBJ2-1; clone size: NA; V gene: TRBV28; CDR3 protein: ASRTSGNEQF
J gene: TRBJ1-5; clone size: NA; V gene: TRBV5-6; CDR3 protein: ASSYGQPSNQPQH
J gene: TRBJ2-3; clone size: NA; V gene: TRBV6-4; CDR3 protein: ASSAQGGSLSEVGTQY
J gene: TRBJ1-5; clone size: NA; V gene: TRBV7-2; CDR3 protein: ASSLERLQPQH
J gene: TRBJ2-1; clone size: NA; V gene: TRBV4-3; CDR3 protein: ASSQLRTAEEYNEQF
J gene: TRBJ1-4; clone size: NA; V gene: TRBV4-3; CDR3 protein: ASSQEPGATNEKLF
J gene: TRBJ2-7; clone size: NA; V gene: TRBV7-3; CDR3 protein: ASSSQDGYEQY
J gene: TRBJ2-3; clone size: NA; V gene: TRBV7-3; CDR3 protein: ASSLTANTDTQY
J gene: TRBJ2-7; clone size: NA; V gene: TRBV27; CDR3 protein: ASSLSGTSYEQY
J gene: TRBJ1-5; clone size: NA; V gene: TRBV28; CDR3 protein: ASHRHNQPQH
J gene: TRBJ1-1; clone size: once; V gene: TRBV1; CDR3 protein: TSSQDQNTEAF
J gene: TRBJ1-2; clone size: NA; V gene: TRBV7-2; CDR3 protein: ASSLQTGSIYGYT